A selection of T cell receptor beta chains follows, all from one sample in a study of shared clonotypes between healthy human individuals. Sequencing used immunoSEQ multiplex PCR; TCRdb keeps in-frame clones, though not all of them. This sample has approximately 110,000 clones; about 67% occur once, and the top ten carry about 24%. The specimen sequenced was memory CD8+ T cells sorted from blood. These receptors all stem from a young woman in good health. Both conserved end residues are part of each CDR3. The order of the fields is clone size, D gene, J gene, V gene, CDR3 protein, CDR3 DNA. D genes are given only for firm matches. Only part of the rows carry a size: once, few, many, or a class if the clone is expanded.

>NA|NA|TRBJ2-7|TRBV4-1
CASSQVPYWYEQYF
TGCGCCAGCAGCCAAGTCCCCTACTGGTACGAGCAGTACTTC
>NA|NA|TRBJ1-1|TRBV5-5
CASSLSWGNTEAFF
TGTGCCAGCAGCTTGAGCTGGGGCAACACTGAAGCTTTCTTT
>NA|TRBD1|TRBJ2-2|TRBV6-1
CASSLVGQPTGELFF
TGTGCCAGCAGCTTGGTGGGACAGCCTACCGGGGAGCTGTTTTTT
>NA|NA|TRBJ2-3|TRBV4-1
CASSHHPGAHGADTQYF
TGCGCCAGCAGCCATCACCCCGGGGCCCACGGGGCAGATACGCAGTATTTT
>NA|NA|TRBJ2-1|TRBV2
CANEDSYNEQFF
TGTGCCAACGAGGACTCCTACAATGAGCAGTTCTTC
>many|NA|TRBJ1-4|TRBV25-1
CASSEWLRNRETNEKLFF
TGTGCCAGCAGTGAATGGTTGAGGAATCGGGAGACTAATGAAAAACTGTTTTTT
>few|NA|TRBJ2-2|TRBV15
CATSRESGSGELFF
TGTGCCACCAGCAGGGAGAGTGGTTCCGGGGAGCTGTTTTTT
>NA|NA|TRBJ2-7|TRBV5-1
CASSRTGTGWGLAGSYEQYF
TGCGCCAGCAGCCGGACAGGGACCGGTTGGGGTCTAGCGGGATCCTACGAGCAGTACTTC
>NA|NA|TRBJ2-2|TRBV4-1
CASSPLQIITGELFF
TGCGCCAGCAGCCCTCTACAGATCATAACCGGGGAGCTGTTTTTT
>NA|TRBD2|TRBJ2-2|TRBV27
CASSPSLTSLGTGELFF
TGTGCCAGCAGTCCCTCCTTGACTAGCTTGGGCACCGGGGAGCTGTTTTTT